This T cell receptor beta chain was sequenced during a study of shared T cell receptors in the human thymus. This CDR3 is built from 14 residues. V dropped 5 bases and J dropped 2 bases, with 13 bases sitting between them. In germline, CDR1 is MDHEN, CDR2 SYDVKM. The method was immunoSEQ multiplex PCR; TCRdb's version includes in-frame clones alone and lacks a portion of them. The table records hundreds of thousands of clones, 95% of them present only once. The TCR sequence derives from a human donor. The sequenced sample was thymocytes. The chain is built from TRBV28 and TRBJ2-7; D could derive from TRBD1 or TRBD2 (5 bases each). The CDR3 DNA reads TGTGCCAGCAGTCTGTCCGGGACGACCTACGAGCAGTACTTC. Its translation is CASSLSGTTYEQYF.